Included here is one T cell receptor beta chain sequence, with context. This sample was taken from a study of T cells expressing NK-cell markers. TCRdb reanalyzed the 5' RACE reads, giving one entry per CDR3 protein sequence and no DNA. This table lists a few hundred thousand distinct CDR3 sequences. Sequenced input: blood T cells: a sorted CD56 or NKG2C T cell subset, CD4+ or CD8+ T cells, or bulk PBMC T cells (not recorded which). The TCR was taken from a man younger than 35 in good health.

CDR3 in amino acids: CASSFHRDTWDEQYF. The chain recombines TRBV6-5 with TRBJ2-7; checking the TCRdb D call of TRBD1 is not possible without DNA. CDR3 length: 15 amino acids. Germline CDR1 reads MNHEY; CDR2 reads SVGAGI.